This record looks at one T cell receptor beta chain sequence and its context. This entry comes from a study of CD8+ T cells in alopecia areata. With V trimmed by 3 bases and J by 5 bases, 8 bases remained unmatched. The V gene's germline CDR1 is SNHLY and CDR2 FYNNEI. CDR3 length: 15 residues. Noted treatment: oral pan-JAK inhibitor, 5-10 mg twice daily. RNA extraction was followed by reverse transcription into cDNA, which acted as the sequencing template. TCRdb's table, derived via immunoSEQ multiplex PCR, lists solely in-frame clones and lacks some. Of about 290,000 clones in the sample, 55% to 75% were seen once.

The input for sequencing was CD4+ T cells sorted from blood, taken at week 24, from a patient treated with tofacitinib. The chain employs TRBV2 and TRBJ2-3, with TRBD1 identical over 7 bases. The TCR comes from a human donor with alopecia areata. In DNA, the CDR3 is TGTGCCAGCAGTGAGGAGACAGGGTATCAAGATACGCAGTATTTT. Amino acids: CASSEETGYQDTQYF. The whole variable domain, filled in from reference TRBV2 and TRBJ2-3, reads EPEVTQTPSHQVTQMGQEVILRCVPISNHLYFYWYRQILGQKVEFLVSFYNNEISEKSEIFDDQFSVERPDGSNFTLKIRSTKLEDSAMYFCASSEETGYQDTQYFGPGTRLTVL.